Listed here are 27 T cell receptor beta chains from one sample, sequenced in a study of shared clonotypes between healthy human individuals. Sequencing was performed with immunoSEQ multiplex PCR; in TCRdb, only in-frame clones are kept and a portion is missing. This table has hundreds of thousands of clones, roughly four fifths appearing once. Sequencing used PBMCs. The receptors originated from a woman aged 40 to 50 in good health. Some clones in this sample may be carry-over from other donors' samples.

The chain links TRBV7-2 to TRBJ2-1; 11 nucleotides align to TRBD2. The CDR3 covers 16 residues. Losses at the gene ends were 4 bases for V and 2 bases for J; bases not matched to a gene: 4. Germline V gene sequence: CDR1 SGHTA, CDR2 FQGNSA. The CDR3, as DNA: TGTGCCAGCAGCTCAGAGGGACTAGCGGCCTACAATGAGCAGTTCTTC. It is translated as CASSSEGLAAYNEQFF.

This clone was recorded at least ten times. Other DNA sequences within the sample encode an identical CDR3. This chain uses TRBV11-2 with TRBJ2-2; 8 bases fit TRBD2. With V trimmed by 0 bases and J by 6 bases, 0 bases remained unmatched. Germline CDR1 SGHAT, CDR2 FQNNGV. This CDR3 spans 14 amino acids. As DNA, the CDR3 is TGTGCCAGCAGCTTAGAGCGGGGGGCCGGGGAGCTGTTTTTT. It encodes CASSLERGAGELFF.

The CDR3 sequence: CASSHFTGRNEKLFF. CDR3 in DNA: TGCGCCAGCAGCCACTTTACAGGCCGGAATGAAAAACTGTTTTTT. This rearrangement joins TRBV4-1 to TRBJ1-4; possibly TRBD1 for D (5 bases). The CDR3 is made up of 15 amino acids. Germline V gene sequence: CDR1 MGHRA, CDR2 YSYEKL. Between the trimmed V and J ends, which lost 3 bases and 5 bases, there was a span of 13 bases.

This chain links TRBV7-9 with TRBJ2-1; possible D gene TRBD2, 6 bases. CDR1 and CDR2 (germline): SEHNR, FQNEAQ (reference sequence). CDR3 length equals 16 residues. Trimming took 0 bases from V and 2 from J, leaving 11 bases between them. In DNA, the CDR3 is TGTGCCAGCAGCTTAGCGGGTGGGAGGACCTACAATGAGCAGTTCTTC. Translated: CASSLAGGRTYNEQFF.

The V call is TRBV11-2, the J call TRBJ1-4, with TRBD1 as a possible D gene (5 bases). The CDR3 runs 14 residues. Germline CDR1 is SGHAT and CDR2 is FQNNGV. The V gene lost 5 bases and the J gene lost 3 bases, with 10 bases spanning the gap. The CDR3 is CASSKRGANEKLFF. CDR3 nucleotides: TGTGCCAGCAGCAAAAGGGGTGCTAATGAAAAACTGTTTTTT.

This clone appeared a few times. This CDR3 is CASSLWDRVGYGYTF. The CDR3 DNA reads TGTGCCAGCAGTTTATGGGACAGGGTGGGCTATGGCTACACCTTC. V gene TRBV28 combines with J gene TRBJ1-2; 8 positions match TRBD1. CDR1 and CDR2 (germline): MDHEN, SYDVKM. V gave up 0 bases and J gave up 4 bases; unmatched junction bases: 4. This CDR3 spans 15 amino acids.

The CDR3 sequence is CASSLFGPHGGYTF. The CDR3 coding sequence is TGTGCCAGCAGTTTATTCGGACCGCACGGTGGCTACACCTTC. The V gene is TRBV27, the J gene TRBJ1-2, with no clear D. V was shortened by 1 base and J by 7 bases, with 13 bases between the two germline ends. The germline V gene has CDR1 MNHEY and CDR2 SMNVEV (reference sequence). The CDR3 spans 14 residues.

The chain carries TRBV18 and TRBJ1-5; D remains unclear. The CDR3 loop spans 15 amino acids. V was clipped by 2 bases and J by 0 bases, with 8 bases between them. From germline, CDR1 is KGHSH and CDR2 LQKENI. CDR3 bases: TGTGCCAGCTCACCAGACTGGGGTAGCAATCAGCCCCAGCATTTT. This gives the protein CASSPDWGSNQPQHF.

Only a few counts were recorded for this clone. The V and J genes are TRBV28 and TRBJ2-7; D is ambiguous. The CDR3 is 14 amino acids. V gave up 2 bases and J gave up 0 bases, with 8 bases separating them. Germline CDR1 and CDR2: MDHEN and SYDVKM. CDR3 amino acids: CASSLIQSSYEQYF. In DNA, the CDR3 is TGTGCCAGCAGTTTAATTCAGAGCTCCTACGAGCAGTACTTC. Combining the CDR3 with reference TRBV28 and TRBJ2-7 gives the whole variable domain DVKVTQSSRYLVKRTGEKVFLECVQDMDHENMFWYRQDPGLGLRLIYFSYDVKMKEKGDIPEGYSVSREKKERFSLILESASTNQTSMYLCASSLIQSSYEQYFGPGTRLTVT.

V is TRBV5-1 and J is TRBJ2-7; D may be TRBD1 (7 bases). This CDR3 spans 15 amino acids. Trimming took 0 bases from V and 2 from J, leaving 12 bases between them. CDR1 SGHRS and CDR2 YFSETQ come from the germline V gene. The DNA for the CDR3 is TGCGCCAGCAGCTTGGTTGGCGGGACAGCCTACGAGCAGTACTTC. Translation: CASSLVGGTAYEQYF.

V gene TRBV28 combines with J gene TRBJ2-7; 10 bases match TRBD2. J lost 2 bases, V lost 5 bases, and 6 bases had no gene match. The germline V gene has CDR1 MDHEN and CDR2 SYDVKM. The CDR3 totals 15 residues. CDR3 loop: CASSRAGGRAYEQYF. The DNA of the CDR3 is TGTGCCAGCAGTCGAGCGGGAGGGCGGGCCTACGAGCAGTACTTC.

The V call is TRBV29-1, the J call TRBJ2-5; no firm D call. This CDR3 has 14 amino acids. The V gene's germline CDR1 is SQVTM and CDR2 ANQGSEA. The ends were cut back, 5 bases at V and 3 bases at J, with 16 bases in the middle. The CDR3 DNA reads TGCAGCGTTAAATTTCCGGGCAGGAAAGAGACCCAGTACTTC. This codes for CSVKFPGRKETQYF.

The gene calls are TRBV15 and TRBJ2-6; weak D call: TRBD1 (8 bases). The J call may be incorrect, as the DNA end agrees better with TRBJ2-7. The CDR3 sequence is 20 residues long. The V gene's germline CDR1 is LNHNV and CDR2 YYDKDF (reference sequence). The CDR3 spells CATSRDRDCGAGPHRYEQYF. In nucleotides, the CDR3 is TGTGCCACCAGCAGGGACAGGGATTGTGGAGCGGGACCACATCGGTACGAGCAGTACTTC.

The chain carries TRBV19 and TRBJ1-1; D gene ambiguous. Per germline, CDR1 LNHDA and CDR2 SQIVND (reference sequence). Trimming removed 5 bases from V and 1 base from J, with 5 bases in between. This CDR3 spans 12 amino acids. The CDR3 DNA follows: TGTGCCAGTAGTTCTGGGAACACTGAAGCTTTCTTT. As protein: CASSSGNTEAFF.

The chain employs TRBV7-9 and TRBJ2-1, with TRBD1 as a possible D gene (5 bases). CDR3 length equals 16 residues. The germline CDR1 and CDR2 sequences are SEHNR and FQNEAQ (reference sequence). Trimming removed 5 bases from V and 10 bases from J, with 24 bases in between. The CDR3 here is CASSKLGTGHIEEQFF. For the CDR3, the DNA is TGTGCCAGCAGCAAACTTGGCACAGGCCATATCGAGGAGCAGTTCTTC.

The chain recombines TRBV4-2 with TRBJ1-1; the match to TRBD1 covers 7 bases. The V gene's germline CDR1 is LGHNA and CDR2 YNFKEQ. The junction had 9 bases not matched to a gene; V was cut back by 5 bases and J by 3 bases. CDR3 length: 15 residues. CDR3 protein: CASSTRQGVDTEAFF. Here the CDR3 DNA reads TGTGCCAGCAGCACCCGACAGGGTGTTGACACTGAAGCTTTCTTT.

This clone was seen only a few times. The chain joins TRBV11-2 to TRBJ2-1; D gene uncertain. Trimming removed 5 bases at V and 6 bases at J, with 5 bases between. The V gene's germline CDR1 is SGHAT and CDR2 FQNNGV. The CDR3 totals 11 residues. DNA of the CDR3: TGTGCCAGCAGCCAAATCAATGAGCAGTTCTTC. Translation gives CASSQINEQFF.

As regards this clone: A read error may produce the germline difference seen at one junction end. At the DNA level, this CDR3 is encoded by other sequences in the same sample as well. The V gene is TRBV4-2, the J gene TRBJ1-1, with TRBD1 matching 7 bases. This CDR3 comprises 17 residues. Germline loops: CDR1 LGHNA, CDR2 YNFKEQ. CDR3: CAGSQGGPGRMNTEAFF. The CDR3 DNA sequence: TGTGCCGGCAGCCAAGGGGGCCCGGGCCGCATGAACACTGAAGCTTTCTTT.

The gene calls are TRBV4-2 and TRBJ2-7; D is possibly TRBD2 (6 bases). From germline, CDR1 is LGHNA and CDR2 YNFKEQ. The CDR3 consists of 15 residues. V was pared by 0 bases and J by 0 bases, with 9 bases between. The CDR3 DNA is TGTGCCAGCAGCCAAGATCTGGGAGGCTCCTACGAGCAGTACTTC. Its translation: CASSQDLGGSYEQYF.

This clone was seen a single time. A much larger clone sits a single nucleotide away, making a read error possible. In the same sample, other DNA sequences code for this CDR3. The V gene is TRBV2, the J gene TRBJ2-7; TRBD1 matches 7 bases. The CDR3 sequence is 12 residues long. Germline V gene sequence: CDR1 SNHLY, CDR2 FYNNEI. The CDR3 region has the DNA TGTGCCAGCAGTGCAGGGGGTAGCGAGCAGTACTTT. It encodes CASSAGGSEQYF.

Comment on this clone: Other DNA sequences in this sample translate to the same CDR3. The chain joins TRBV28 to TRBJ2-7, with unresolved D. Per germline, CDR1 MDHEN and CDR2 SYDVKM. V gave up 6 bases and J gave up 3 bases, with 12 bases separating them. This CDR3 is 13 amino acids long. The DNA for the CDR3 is TGTGCCAGCAGCCCCGGGCAGAGCTACGAGCAGTACTTC. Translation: CASSPGQSYEQYF.

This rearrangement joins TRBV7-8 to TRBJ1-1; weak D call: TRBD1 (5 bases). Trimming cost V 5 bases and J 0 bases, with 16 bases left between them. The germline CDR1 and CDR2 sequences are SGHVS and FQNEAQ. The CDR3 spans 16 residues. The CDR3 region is CASSTRQTDMNTEAFF. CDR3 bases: TGTGCCAGCAGCACCCGACAGACTGATATGAACACTGAAGCTTTCTTT. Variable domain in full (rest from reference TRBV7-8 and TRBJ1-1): GAGVSQSPRYKVAKRGQDVALRCDPISGHVSLFWYQQALGQGPEFLTYFQNEAQLDKSGLPSDRFFAERPEGSVSTLKIQRTQQEDSAVYLCASSTRQTDMNTEAFFGQGTRLTVV.

CDR3 sequence reads: CASSWNPNTEAFF. CDR3 bases: TGTGCCAGCAGTTGGAACCCAAACACTGAAGCTTTCTTT. The chain employs TRBV6-1 and TRBJ1-1; no definite D call. Trimming took 5 bases from V and 2 from J, leaving 9 bases between them. Germline lookup yields CDR1 MNHNS and CDR2 SASEGT. The CDR3 is 13 amino acids.

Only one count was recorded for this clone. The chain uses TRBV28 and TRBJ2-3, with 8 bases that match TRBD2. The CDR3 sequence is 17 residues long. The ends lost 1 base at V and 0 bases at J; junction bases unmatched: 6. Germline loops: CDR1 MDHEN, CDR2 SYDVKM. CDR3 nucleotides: TGTGCCAGCAGTTTATCTCGACTAGCGTTGAGCACAGATACGCAGTATTTT. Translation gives CASSLSRLALSTDTQYF.

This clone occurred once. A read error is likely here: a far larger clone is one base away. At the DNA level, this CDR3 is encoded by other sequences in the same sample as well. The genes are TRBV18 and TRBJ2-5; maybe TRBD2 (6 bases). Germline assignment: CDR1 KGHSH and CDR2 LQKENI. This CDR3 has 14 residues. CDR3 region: CASSDSVGGETQYF. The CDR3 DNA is TGTGCCAGCTCTGACAGCGTGGGGGGAGAGACCCAATACTTC.

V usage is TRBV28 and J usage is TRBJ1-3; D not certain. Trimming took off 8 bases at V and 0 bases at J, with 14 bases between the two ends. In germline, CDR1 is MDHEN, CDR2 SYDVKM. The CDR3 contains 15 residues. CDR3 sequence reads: CASRPPRVSGNTIYF. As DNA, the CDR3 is TGTGCCAGCCGTCCCCCCAGAGTCTCTGGAAACACCATATATTTT.

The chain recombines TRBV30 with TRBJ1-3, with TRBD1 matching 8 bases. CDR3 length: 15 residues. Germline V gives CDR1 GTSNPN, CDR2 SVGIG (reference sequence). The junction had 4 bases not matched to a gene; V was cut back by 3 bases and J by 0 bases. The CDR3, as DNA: TGTGCCTGGAGACAGGGGGACAGCTCTGGAAACACCATATATTTT. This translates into CAWRQGDSSGNTIYF.